The 24 T cell receptor beta chains below were found in one sample sequenced in a study of T cell responses to AZD1222 COVID-19 vaccine. Profiled with immunoSEQ multiplex PCR; TCRdb holds only in-frame clones, not every one. Of some 120,000 clones in the sample, about 90% were seen once. Specimen: peripheral blood, collected on day 0 of AZD1222 vaccination. Every receptor here comes from an adult in good health.

The chain combines TRBV2 with TRBJ2-1; D is uncertain. V was trimmed by 4 bases and J by 5 bases, leaving 3 bases between them. Germline loops: CDR1 SNHLY, CDR2 FYNNEI. This CDR3 is 11 amino acids long. CDR3 sequence: CASSVHNEQFF. The CDR3 nucleotides read TGTGCCAGCAGTGTTCACAATGAGCAGTTCTTC.

This chain uses TRBV12-3 or TRBV12-4 with TRBJ2-3; D call uncertain. The CDR3 covers 12 residues. Trimming removed 1 base at V and 14 bases at J, with 13 bases between. The CDR3 loop is CASSLELLVPYF. CDR3 nucleotides: TGTGCCAGCAGTTTAGAACTCTTGGTACCGTATTTT.

The rearrangement uses TRBV28 and TRBJ1-2, with 8 bases fitting TRBD1. The CDR3 runs 15 residues. V was pared by 5 bases and J by 5 bases, with 10 bases of the junction left unmatched. Per the germline V gene, CDR1 is MDHEN and CDR2 is SYDVKM. CDR3 sequence: CASSKHSGGAYGYTF. For the CDR3, the DNA is TGTGCCAGCAGTAAGCATTCAGGGGGCGCGTATGGCTACACCTTC.

V and J are TRBV5-4 and TRBJ2-7; 9 positions agree with TRBD2. Germline CDR1 is SGHNT and CDR2 is YYREEE (reference sequence). Trimming removed 4 bases from V and 3 bases from J; junction bases left unmatched: 2. The CDR3 totals 13 residues. The CDR3 reads CASSGTSSYEQYF. DNA for the CDR3: TGTGCCAGCAGCGGGACTAGCAGCTACGAGCAGTACTTC.

This chain connects TRBV27 to TRBJ2-7, with 8 bases lining up with TRBD2. Germline V gene data show CDR1 as MNHEY and CDR2 as SMNVEV (reference sequence). The CDR3 has 13 residues. V shed 6 bases, J shed 2 bases, and the junction held 3 bases outside the gene matches. The CDR3 sequence: CASRLADPYEQYF. CDR3 DNA: TGTGCCAGCAGACTAGCGGATCCCTACGAGCAGTACTTC.

The rearrangement links TRBV12-2 to TRBJ1-4; whether TRBD1, the table's D call, matches the DNA was not checked. TRBV12-2 has pseudogene status. The length of the CDR3 is 17 residues. Written as DNA, the CDR3 is TGTGCAAGTCGCCCAAATTCCCCCCAAGAGTTACAGGAAAAACTGTTTTTT. Translated, it gives CASRPNSPQELQEKLFF.

V usage is TRBV28 and J usage is TRBJ1-2; D is possibly TRBD1 (5 bases). The CDR3 runs 15 residues. Between the trimmed V and J ends, which lost 6 bases and 0 bases, there was a span of 14 bases. CDR1 is MDHEN and CDR2 is SYDVKM in the germline V gene. The CDR3 nucleotides are TGTGCCAGCAGAGTTGGGACGGCGGCTAACTATGGCTACACCTTC. It codes for CASRVGTAANYGYTF.

The chain is built from TRBV10-3 and TRBJ1-6, with D uncertain. CDR3 length equals 14 residues. V lost 6 bases and J 8 bases, leaving 14 bases between the germline ends. Germline V gene sequence: CDR1 ENHRY, CDR2 SYGVKD. For the CDR3, the DNA is TGTGCCATCAGCCCGGAGCGGGGAGATTCACCCCTCCACTTT. Its protein product is CAISPERGDSPLHF.

This chain uses TRBV28 with TRBJ2-1, with TRBD1 matching 7 bases. The CDR3 consists of 14 residues. With V trimmed by 7 bases and J by 0 bases, 3 bases remained unmatched. Germline-derived CDR1 and CDR2 are MDHEN and SYDVKM. The chain's CDR3 is CASTRDSSYNEQFF. The CDR3 DNA is TGTGCCAGCACCCGGGACAGCTCCTACAATGAGCAGTTCTTC.

The CDR3 is CASSEKGSYYGYTF. CDR3 coding DNA: TGTGCCAGCAGTGAAAAGGGCTCCTACTATGGCTACACCTTC. The chain employs TRBV2 and TRBJ1-2; D call uncertain. The CDR3 has 14 amino acids. Germline V gene lookup returns CDR1 SNHLY and CDR2 FYNNEI. The V end was cut by 2 bases, the J end by 3 bases, with 10 bases between.

The V gene is TRBV5-6, the J gene TRBJ2-7; the D call may be TRBD1 or TRBD2 (5 bases each). Germline CDR1 reads SGHDT; CDR2 reads YYEEEE. The CDR3 covers 14 residues. V was pared by 6 bases and J by 1 base, with 14 bases between. The CDR3 region has the DNA TGTGCCAGCAATCCGGTGGGGGAATCCTACGAGCAGTACTTC. It specifies CASNPVGESYEQYF.

This chain connects TRBV7-8 to TRBJ1-1; TRBD1 might be the D (6 bases). V was trimmed by 4 bases and J by 0 bases, leaving 12 bases between them. The CDR3 covers 15 residues. The germline V gene has CDR1 SGHVS and CDR2 FQNEAQ. The CDR3: CASSSQGHLNTEAFF. CDR3 bases: TGTGCCAGCAGCTCCCAGGGACACCTGAACACTGAAGCTTTCTTT.

The CDR3 bases are TGTGCCAGTAGTATCTTATACGGCCGCCGGCAGCCCCAGCATTTT. Protein sequence: CASSILYGRRQPQHF. The rearrangement joins TRBV19 to TRBJ1-5, with no clear D. CDR1 and CDR2 (germline): LNHDA, SQIVND (reference sequence). Deletions cut 3 bases from V and 7 bases from J, with 16 bases between. CDR3 length equals 15 residues.

The rearrangement joins TRBV28 to TRBJ1-3, with D tentatively TRBD1 (5 bases). The V gene lost 3 bases and the J gene lost 2 bases, with 11 bases spanning the gap. From germline, CDR1 is MDHEN and CDR2 SYDVKM. This CDR3 comprises 15 residues. The CDR3 spells CASSLDKGPGNTIYF. As DNA, the CDR3 is TGTGCCAGCAGTTTGGATAAGGGACCTGGAAACACCATATATTTT.

For the CDR3, the DNA is TGTGCCAGTAGTACTCCTGGGGGGGACACTGAAGCTTTCTTT. It codes for CASSTPGGDTEAFF. The gene calls are TRBV19 and TRBJ1-1, with D possibly TRBD1 on 5 matching bases. Looked up from germline, CDR1 is LNHDA and CDR2 is SQIVND (reference sequence). The CDR3 runs 14 residues. V shed 4 bases and J shed 3 bases, with 12 bases lying between them.

This clone was observed once. This CDR3 is CASSQINLSEQYF. CDR3 nucleotides: TGCGCCAGCAGCCAAATAAATTTGAGTGAGCAGTACTTC. The rearrangement joins TRBV4-1 to TRBJ2-7; D is unclear. In germline, CDR1 is MGHRA, CDR2 YSYEKL. Trimming cost V 2 bases and J 7 bases, with 12 bases left between them. The CDR3 consists of 13 residues.

The V and J genes are TRBV6-5 and TRBJ2-2; no firm D call. Germline V gene sequence: CDR1 MNHEY, CDR2 SVGAGI. V was shortened by 10 bases and J by 1 base, with 7 bases between the two germline ends. There are 12 residues in the CDR3. The CDR3 protein is CATEENTGELFF. The DNA of the CDR3 is TGTGCCACCGAAGAGAACACCGGGGAGCTGTTTTTT.

The chain carries TRBV28 and TRBJ2-5; TRBD1 aligns across 7 bases. The CDR3 has 15 amino acids. CDR1 is MDHEN and CDR2 is SYDVKM in the germline V gene. J gave up 1 base and V 4 bases, and 6 bases lay outside the gene matches. CDR3 amino acids: CASSSLDRAQETQYF. The CDR3 bases are TGTGCCAGCAGTTCACTTGACAGGGCCCAAGAGACCCAGTACTTC.

This chain connects TRBV6-5 to TRBJ1-1, with a possible D match to TRBD1 (5 bases). Germline V gene sequence: CDR1 MNHEY, CDR2 SVGAGI. The CDR3 is 13 amino acids. V was clipped by 7 bases and J by 5 bases, with 14 bases between them. The CDR3 reads CASTPGSGTEAFF. The DNA for the CDR3 is TGTGCCAGCACCCCAGGGTCGGGAACTGAAGCTTTCTTT.

The chain uses TRBV6-5 and TRBJ2-7; D may be TRBD1 (6 bases). V was pared by 5 bases and J by 0 bases, with 14 bases between. The CDR3 sequence is 15 residues long. Germline CDR1 MNHEY, CDR2 SVGAGI. CDR3: CASSLKTRGSYEQYF. Written as DNA, the CDR3 is TGTGCCAGCAGTCTGAAGACCAGGGGCTCCTACGAGCAGTACTTC.

In this sample, this clone turned up once. V is TRBV19 and J is TRBJ1-2; possible D gene TRBD1, 6 bases. Trimming pared 3 bases from V and 6 bases from J, leaving 14 bases between. Germline values: CDR1 LNHDA, CDR2 SQIVND (reference sequence). The CDR3 has 14 amino acids. CDR3 amino acids: CASSISQGGHGYTF. CDR3 in DNA: TGTGCCAGTAGTATTTCACAGGGAGGCCATGGCTACACCTTC.

The chain is built from TRBV30 and TRBJ1-1, with D perhaps TRBD1 (6 bases). The V end lost 5 bases, the J end lost 4 bases, and 11 bases lay between the germline ends. The CDR3 is 12 residues long. Germline CDR1 is GTSNPN and CDR2 is SVGIG (reference sequence). The CDR3, as DNA: TGTGCCTGGTACAGGGTCGGCACTGAAGCTTTCTTT. The encoded protein is CAWYRVGTEAFF.

This clone occurred a few times. The chain combines TRBV14 with TRBJ2-7; no firm D call. Germline V gene data show CDR1 as SGHDN and CDR2 as FVKESK. Deletions cut 1 base from V and 2 bases from J, with 9 bases between. This CDR3 has 14 amino acids. CDR3 DNA sequence: TGTGCCAGCAGCCAAGGGCACGGGCCCTACGAGCAGTACTTC. Amino acid sequence: CASSQGHGPYEQYF.

The chain couples TRBV29-1 to TRBJ1-4; D is undetermined. The length of the CDR3 is 14 residues. Trimming stripped 0 bases from V and 8 bases from J, with 13 bases between. Germline-derived CDR1 and CDR2 are SQVTM and ANQGSEA. CDR3 DNA: TGCAGCGTTGAAGATCCGACATTGGAAGAAAAACTGTTTTTT. The encoded protein is CSVEDPTLEEKLFF.